This T cell receptor (beta chain) is from a study of early T cells in non-severe SARS-CoV-2 infection. About this clonotype itself: The antigen remains undetermined.

In TCRdb, the 5' RACE reads were re-called with MiXCR into one record per CDR3 protein. The sample yields 50,000 to 80,000 distinct CDR3 sequences, 7.5% to 9% seen once. V lost 1 base and J 5 bases, leaving 13 bases between the germline ends. The CDR3 totals 15 residues. Germline V gene data show CDR1 as SGHTA and CDR2 as FQGNSA. Study observations and caveats: Clonotype matching in VDJdb favored anti-spike CD8 responses and did not capture private and CD4 specificities.

This chain links TRBV7-2 with TRBJ2-3, with a possible D match to TRBD2 (6 bases). The source of this sequence is an adult who was a healthcare worker with PCR-confirmed SARS-CoV-2 infection or an uninfected control (not recorded which). The sequenced sample was whole blood, obtained at baseline. The CDR3 sequence is CASSLVPGAGDTQYF. In DNA form, the CDR3 reads TGTGCCAGCAGCTTAGTACCCGGAGCGGGAGATACGCAGTATTTT.